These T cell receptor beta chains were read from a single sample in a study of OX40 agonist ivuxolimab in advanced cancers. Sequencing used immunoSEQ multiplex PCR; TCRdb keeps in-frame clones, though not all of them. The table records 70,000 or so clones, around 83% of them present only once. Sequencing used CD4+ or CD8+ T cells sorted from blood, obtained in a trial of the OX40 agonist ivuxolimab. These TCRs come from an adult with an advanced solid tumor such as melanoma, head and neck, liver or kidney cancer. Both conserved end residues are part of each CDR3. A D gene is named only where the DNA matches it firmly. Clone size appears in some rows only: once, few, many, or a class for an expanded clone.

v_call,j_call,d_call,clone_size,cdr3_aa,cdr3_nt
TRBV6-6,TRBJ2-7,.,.,CASSEFYEQYF,TGTGCCAGCAGTGAATTTTACGAGCAGTACTTC
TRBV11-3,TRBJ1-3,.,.,CASSYGPSIAGNTIYF,TGTGCCAGCAGCTATGGGCCGTCCATAGCTGGAAACACCATATATTTT
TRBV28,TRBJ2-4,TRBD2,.,CASSATAGRDIQYF,TGTGCCAGCAGTGCTACAGCGGGAAGGGACATTCAGTACTTC
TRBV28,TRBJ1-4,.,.,CASRVFEKLFF,TGTGCCAGCAGGGTTTTTGAAAAACTGTTTTTT
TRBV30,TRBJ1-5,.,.,CAWSTADGNTYNQPQHF,TGTGCCTGGAGTACGGCGGACGGAAACACCTACAATCAGCCCCAGCATTTT
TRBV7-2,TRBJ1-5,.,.,CASSLFQGNQPQHF,TGTGCCAGCAGCTTATTCCAGGGCAATCAGCCCCAGCATTTT
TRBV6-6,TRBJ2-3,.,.,CASRRQGITDTQYF,TGTGCCAGCAGAAGGCAGGGGATTACAGATACGCAGTATTTT
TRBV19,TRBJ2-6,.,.,CASSTQGEGRESGANVLTF,TGTGCCAGTAGTACCCAAGGAGAGGGGCGCGAATCTGGGGCCAACGTCCTGACTTTC
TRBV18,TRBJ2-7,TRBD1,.,CASSPRGQVVNEQYF,TGTGCCAGCTCACCCCGGGGACAGGTGGTTAACGAGCAGTACTTC
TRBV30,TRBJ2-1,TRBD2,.,CALAGPYNEQFF,TGTGCCCTAGCGGGACCATACAATGAGCAGTTCTTC
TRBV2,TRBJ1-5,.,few,CASTLQENQPQHF,TGTGCCAGCACCTTACAAGAGAATCAGCCCCAGCATTTT
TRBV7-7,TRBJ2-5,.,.,CASSPTRSQETQYF,TGTGCTAGCAGCCCGACCCGCTCTCAAGAGACCCAGTACTTC
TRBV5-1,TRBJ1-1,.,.,CASSLAQGSAFF,TGCGCCAGCAGCTTGGCCCAGGGATCGGCTTTCTTT
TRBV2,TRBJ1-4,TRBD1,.,CASRRLQGSNEKLFF,TGTGCCAGCAGGAGATTACAGGGGAGTAATGAAAAACTGTTTTTT